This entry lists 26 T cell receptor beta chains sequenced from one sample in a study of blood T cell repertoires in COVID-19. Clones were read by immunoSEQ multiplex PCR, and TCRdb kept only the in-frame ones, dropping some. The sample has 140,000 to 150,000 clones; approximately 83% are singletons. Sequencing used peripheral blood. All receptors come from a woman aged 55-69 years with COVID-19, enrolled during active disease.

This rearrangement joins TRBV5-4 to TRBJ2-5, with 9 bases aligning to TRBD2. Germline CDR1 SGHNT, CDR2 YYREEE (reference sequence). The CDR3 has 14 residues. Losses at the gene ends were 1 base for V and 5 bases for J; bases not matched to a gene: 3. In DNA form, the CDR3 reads TGTGCCAGCAGCTTGATGGGACTAGCTGAGACCCAGTACTTC. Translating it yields CASSLMGLAETQYF.

CDR3: CASSQAKGTSGNTGELFF. The CDR3 DNA follows: TGTGCCAGCAGCCAAGCGAAGGGGACTAGCGGTAACACCGGGGAGCTGTTTTTT. V usage is TRBV4-2 and J usage is TRBJ2-2, with 11 positions matching TRBD2. V lost 1 base to trimming and J lost 2 bases; unmatched junction nucleotides: 6. This CDR3 comprises 18 residues. Per the germline V gene, CDR1 is LGHNA and CDR2 is YNFKEQ.

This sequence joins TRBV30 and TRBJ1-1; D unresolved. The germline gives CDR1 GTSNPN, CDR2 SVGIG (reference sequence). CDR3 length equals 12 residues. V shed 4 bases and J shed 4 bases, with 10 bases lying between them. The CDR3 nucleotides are TGTGCCTGGACGGGGTCCACCACTGAAGCTTTCTTT. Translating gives CAWTGSTTEAFF.

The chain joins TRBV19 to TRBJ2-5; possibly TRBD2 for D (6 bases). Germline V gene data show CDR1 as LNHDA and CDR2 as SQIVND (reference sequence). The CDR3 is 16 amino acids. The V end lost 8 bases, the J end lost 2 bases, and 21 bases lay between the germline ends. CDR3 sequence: CASSLDILAGQETQYF. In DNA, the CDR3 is TGTGCCAGTTCCCTAGACATTTTGGCGGGACAAGAGACCCAGTACTTC.

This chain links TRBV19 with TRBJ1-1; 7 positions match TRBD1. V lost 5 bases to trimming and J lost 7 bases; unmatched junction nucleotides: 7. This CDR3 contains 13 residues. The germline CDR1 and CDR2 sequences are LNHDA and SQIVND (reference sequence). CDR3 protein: CASSSPTGIEAFF. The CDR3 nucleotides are TGTGCCAGTAGTTCTCCGACAGGGATTGAAGCTTTCTTT. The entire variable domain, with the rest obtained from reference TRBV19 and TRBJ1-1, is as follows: DGGITQSPKYLFRKEGQNVTLSCEQNLNHDAMYWYRQDPGQGLRLIYYSQIVNDFQKGDIAEGYSVSREKKESFPLTVTSAQKNPTAFYLCASSSPTGIEAFFGQGTRLTVV.

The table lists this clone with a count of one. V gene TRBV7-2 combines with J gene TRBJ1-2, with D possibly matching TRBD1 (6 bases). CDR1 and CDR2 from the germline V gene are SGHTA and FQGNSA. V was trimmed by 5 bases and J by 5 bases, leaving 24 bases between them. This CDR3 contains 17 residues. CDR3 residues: CASSRGQGQGNPYGYTF. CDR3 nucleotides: TGTGCCAGCAGCCGCGGCCAGGGGCAGGGAAATCCTTATGGCTACACCTTC.

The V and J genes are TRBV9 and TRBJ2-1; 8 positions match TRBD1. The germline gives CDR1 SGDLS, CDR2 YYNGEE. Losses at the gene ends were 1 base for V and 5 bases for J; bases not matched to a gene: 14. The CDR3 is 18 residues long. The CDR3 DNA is TGTGCCAGCAGCGTACATTCCCTAGACAGGGGATGGGACAATGAGCAGTTCTTC. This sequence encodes CASSVHSLDRGWDNEQFF.

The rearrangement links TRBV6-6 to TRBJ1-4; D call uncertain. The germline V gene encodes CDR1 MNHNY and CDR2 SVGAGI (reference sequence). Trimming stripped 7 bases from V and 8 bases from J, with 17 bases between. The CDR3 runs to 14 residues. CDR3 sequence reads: CASTRGGVGEKLFF. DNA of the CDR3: TGTGCCAGCACCCGTGGCGGGGTAGGGGAAAAACTGTTTTTT.

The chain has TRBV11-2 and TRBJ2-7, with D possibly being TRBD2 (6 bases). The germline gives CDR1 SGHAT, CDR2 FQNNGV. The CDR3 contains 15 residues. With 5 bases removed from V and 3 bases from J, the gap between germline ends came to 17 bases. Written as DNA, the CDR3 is TGTGCCAGCAGCCTCGATTCTTCGGGGGTCTACGAGCAGTACTTC. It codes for CASSLDSSGVYEQYF.

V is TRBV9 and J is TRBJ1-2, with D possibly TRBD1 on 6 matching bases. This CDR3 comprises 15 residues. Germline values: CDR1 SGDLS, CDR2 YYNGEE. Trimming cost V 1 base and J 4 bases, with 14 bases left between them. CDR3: CASSVQGTGIYGYTF. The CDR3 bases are TGTGCCAGCAGCGTACAGGGCACAGGGATCTATGGCTACACCTTC.

The CDR3 loop reads CASSPSRFQGGETQYF. Written as DNA, the CDR3 is TGTGCCAGCTCACCATCTCGGTTTCAGGGTGGAGAGACCCAGTACTTC. V usage is TRBV18 and J usage is TRBJ2-5, with D perhaps matching TRBD1 (5 bases). The V end was cut by 2 bases, the J end by 4 bases, with 17 bases between. CDR1 is KGHSH and CDR2 is LQKENI in the germline V gene. CDR3 length equals 16 residues. The full variable domain, rest sourced from reference TRBV18 and TRBJ2-5, is NAGVMQNPRHLVRRRGQEARLRCSPMKGHSHVYWYRQLPEEGLKFMVYLQKENIIDESGMPKERFSAEFPKEGPSILRIQQVVRGDSAAYFCASSPSRFQGGETQYFGPGTRLLVL.

CDR3 bases: TGTGCCAGCAGCTTAGTAGGGGGACAAAACACTGAAGCTTTCTTT. This translates into CASSLVGGQNTEAFF. The chain has TRBV7-2 and TRBJ1-1; the D gene is possibly TRBD1 (6 bases). This CDR3 has 15 amino acids. Germline V lookup: CDR1 SGHTA, CDR2 FQGNSA. The germline V and J ends were trimmed by 1 base and 2 bases, with 11 bases remaining between them.

The chain's CDR3 is CASSYWTDSNTEAFF. The CDR3 nucleotides are TGCGCCAGCAGCTACTGGACAGATTCTAACACTGAAGCTTTCTTT. The V and J genes are TRBV5-1 and TRBJ1-1; D is possibly TRBD1 (6 bases). Germline V gene lookup returns CDR1 SGHRS and CDR2 YFSETQ. This CDR3 is built from 15 residues. V was pared by 3 bases and J by 2 bases, with 14 bases between.

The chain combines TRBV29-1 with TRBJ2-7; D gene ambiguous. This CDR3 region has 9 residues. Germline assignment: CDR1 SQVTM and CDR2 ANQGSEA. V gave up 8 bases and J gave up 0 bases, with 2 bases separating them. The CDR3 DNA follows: TGCAGCCTCTCCTACGAGCAGTACTTC. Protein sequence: CSLSYEQYF.

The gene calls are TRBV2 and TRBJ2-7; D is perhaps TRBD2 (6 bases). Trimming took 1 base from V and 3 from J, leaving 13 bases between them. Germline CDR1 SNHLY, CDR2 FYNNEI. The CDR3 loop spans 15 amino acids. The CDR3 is CASSEDGRGSYEQYF. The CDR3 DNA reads TGTGCCAGCAGTGAAGATGGACGGGGGAGCTACGAGCAGTACTTC.

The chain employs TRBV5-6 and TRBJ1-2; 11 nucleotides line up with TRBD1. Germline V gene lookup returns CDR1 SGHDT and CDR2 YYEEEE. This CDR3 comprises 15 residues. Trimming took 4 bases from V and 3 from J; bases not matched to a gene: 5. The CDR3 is CASSLGDRGYYGYTF. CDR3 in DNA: TGTGCCAGCAGCCTGGGGGACAGGGGGTACTATGGCTACACCTTC.

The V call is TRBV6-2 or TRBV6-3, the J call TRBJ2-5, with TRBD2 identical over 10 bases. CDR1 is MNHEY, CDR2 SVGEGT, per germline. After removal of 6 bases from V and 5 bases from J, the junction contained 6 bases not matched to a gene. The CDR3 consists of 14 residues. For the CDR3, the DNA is TGTGCCAGCAGGCCTAGCGGGGGTCGGGAGACCCAGTACTTC. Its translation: CASRPSGGRETQYF.

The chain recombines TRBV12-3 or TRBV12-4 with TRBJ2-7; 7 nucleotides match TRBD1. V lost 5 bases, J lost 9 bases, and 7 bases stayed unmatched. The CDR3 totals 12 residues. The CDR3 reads CASSPTGLVQYF. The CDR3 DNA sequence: TGTGCCAGCAGTCCGACAGGGTTGGTGCAGTACTTC.

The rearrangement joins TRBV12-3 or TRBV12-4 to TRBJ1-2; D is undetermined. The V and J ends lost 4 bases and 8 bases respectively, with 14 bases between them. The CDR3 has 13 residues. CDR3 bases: TGTGCCAGCAGTTCGATACCTTACGGGGGCTACACCTTC. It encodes CASSSIPYGGYTF.

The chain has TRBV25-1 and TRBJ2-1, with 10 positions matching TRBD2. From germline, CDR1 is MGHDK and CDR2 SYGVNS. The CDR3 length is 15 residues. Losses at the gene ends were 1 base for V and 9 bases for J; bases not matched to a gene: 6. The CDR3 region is CASSELSGGAGEQFF. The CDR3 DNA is TGTGCCAGCAGTGAATTAAGCGGGGGGGCCGGTGAGCAGTTCTTC.

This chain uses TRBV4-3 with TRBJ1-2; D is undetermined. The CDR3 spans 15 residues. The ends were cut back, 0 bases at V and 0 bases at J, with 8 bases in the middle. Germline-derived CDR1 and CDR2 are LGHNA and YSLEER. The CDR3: CASSQDQATNYGYTF. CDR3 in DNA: TGCGCCAGCAGCCAAGATCAAGCTACTAACTATGGCTACACCTTC.

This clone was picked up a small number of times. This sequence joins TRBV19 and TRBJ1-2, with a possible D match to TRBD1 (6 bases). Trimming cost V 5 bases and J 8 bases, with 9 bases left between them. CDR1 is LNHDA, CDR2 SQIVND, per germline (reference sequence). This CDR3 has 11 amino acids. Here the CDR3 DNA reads TGTGCCAGTAGTGGACAGTCCGGCTACACCTTC. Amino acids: CASSGQSGYTF.

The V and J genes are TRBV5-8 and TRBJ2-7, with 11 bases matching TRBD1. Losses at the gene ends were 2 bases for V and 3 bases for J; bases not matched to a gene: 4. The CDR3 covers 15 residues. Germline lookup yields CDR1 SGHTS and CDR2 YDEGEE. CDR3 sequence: CASSLRTGGFYEQYF. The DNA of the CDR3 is TGTGCCAGCAGCTTACGGACAGGGGGCTTCTACGAGCAGTACTTC. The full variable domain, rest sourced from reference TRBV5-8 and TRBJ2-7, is EAGVTQSPTHLIKTRGQQATLRCSPISGHTSVYWYQQALGLGLQFLLWYDEGEERNRGNFPPRFSGRQFPNYSSELNVNALELEDSALYLCASSLRTGGFYEQYFGPGTRLTVT.

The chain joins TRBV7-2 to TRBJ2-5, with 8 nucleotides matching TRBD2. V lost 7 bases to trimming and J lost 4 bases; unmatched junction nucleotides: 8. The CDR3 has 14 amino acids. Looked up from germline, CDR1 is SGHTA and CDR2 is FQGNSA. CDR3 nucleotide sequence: TGTGCCAGCAAACAGAATCGGGGGGGAGAGACCCAGTACTTC. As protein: CASKQNRGGETQYF.

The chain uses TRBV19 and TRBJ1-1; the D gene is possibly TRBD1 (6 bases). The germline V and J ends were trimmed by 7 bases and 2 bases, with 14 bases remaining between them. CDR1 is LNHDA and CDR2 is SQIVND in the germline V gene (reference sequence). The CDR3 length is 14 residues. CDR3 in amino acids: CASTQDSLNTEAFF. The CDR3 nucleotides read TGTGCCAGTACTCAGGACAGCCTAAACACTGAAGCTTTCTTT.

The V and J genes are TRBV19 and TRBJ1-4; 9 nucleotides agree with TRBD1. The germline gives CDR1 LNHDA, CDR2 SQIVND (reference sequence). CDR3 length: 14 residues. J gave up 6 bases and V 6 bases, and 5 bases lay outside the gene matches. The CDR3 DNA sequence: TGTGCCAGTAGAGCGGGACAGGGAGATGAAAAACTGTTTTTT. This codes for CASRAGQGDEKLFF.